This passage covers 16 T cell receptor beta chains from one sample sequenced in a study of shared clonotypes between healthy human individuals. Profiling relied on immunoSEQ multiplex PCR, and the TCRdb table lists in-frame clones only, not all of them. The sample holds around 2.5 million clones; 80% to 95% are singletons and the top ten take 0.35% to 0.45%. The sample comprised naive CD4+ T cells from PBMCs. Indicated subset: CD45RA+ positively selected. These receptors all come from a young man in good health. Some clones in this sample may be carry-over from other donors' samples.

A few counts support this clone. This rearrangement joins TRBV5-1 to TRBJ2-1, with D maybe TRBD2 (6 bases). With 0 bases removed from V and 8 bases from J, the gap between germline ends came to 12 bases. The CDR3 is 14 amino acids. CDR1 is SGHRS, CDR2 YFSETQ, per germline. The CDR3 region has the DNA TGCGCCAGCAGCTTGGAGGGAAGGAGGGATGAGCAGTTCTTC. Its protein product is CASSLEGRRDEQFF.

The chain is built from TRBV11-2 and TRBJ2-1; D may be TRBD1 or TRBD2 (5 bases each). The CDR3 spans 14 residues. V lost 0 bases, J lost 9 bases, and 12 bases lay in between. Germline V gene lookup returns CDR1 SGHAT and CDR2 FQNNGV. The CDR3 reads CASSLEGVSVEQFF. The CDR3 coding sequence is TGTGCCAGCAGCTTAGAGGGGGTTTCGGTTGAGCAGTTCTTC.

The V and J genes are TRBV5-1 and TRBJ1-3; D gene unclear. The CDR3 runs to 15 residues. With 0 bases removed from V and 1 base from J, the gap between germline ends came to 8 bases. CDR1 is SGHRS, CDR2 YFSETQ, per germline. For the CDR3, the DNA is TGCGCCAGCAGCTTGGACGGGCTATCTGGAAACACCATATATTTT. It is translated as CASSLDGLSGNTIYF.

This chain joins TRBV9 and TRBJ2-3; 11 bases are shared with TRBD2. The V segment lost 4 bases and the J segment 4 bases; nucleotides outside the gene matches: 11. The CDR3 is 17 amino acids. Germline assignment: CDR1 SGDLS and CDR2 YYNGEE. The CDR3 sequence is CASSPRTSGLLADTQYF. CDR3 nucleotides: TGTGCCAGCAGCCCACGGACTAGCGGGTTATTGGCAGATACGCAGTATTTT.

V usage is TRBV28 and J usage is TRBJ1-5, with unresolved D. Trimming shortened V by 4 bases and J by 5 bases, and 9 bases separated the two germline ends. The CDR3 spans 13 residues. Germline values: CDR1 MDHEN, CDR2 SYDVKM. CDR3 residues: CASSSAGDQPQHF. CDR3 bases: TGTGCCAGCAGTTCTGCCGGGGATCAGCCCCAGCATTTT.

The V gene is TRBV6-5, the J gene TRBJ1-1; D is unresolved. The CDR3 runs 11 residues. V was clipped by 5 bases and J by 5 bases, with 6 bases between them. Germline CDR1 and CDR2: MNHEY and SVGAGI. The CDR3 DNA sequence: TGTGCCAGCAGTATAGGGACTGAAGCTTTCTTT. Its protein product is CASSIGTEAFF.

The chain carries TRBV5-1 and TRBJ2-7; 12 positions match TRBD1. With V trimmed by 2 bases and J by 5 bases, 5 bases remained unmatched. Germline CDR1 is SGHRS and CDR2 is YFSETQ. The CDR3 is made up of 15 amino acids. The CDR3 here is CASSFGTGGPHEQYF. CDR3 nucleotide sequence: TGCGCCAGCAGCTTTGGGACAGGGGGCCCCCACGAGCAGTACTTC.

The rearrangement joins TRBV28 to TRBJ1-5; TRBD1 might be the D (5 bases). The V end lost 2 bases, the J end lost 3 bases, and 14 bases lay between the germline ends. Germline loops: CDR1 MDHEN, CDR2 SYDVKM. There are 16 residues in the CDR3. CDR3 DNA sequence: TGTGCCAGCAGTTTAATGCGGGGGAATCCCAATCAGCCCCAGCATTTT. Amino acid sequence: CASSLMRGNPNQPQHF.

The chain uses TRBV4-2 and TRBJ2-1; possible D gene TRBD2, 6 bases. V dropped 5 bases and J dropped 7 bases, with 12 bases sitting between them. The CDR3 covers 13 residues. In germline, CDR1 is LGHNA, CDR2 YNFKEQ. The CDR3, as DNA: TGTGCCAGCAGCTGGGGACTTAGTAATGAGCAGTTCTTC. Amino acid sequence: CASSWGLSNEQFF.

In regard to this clone: Other DNA sequences in the sample encode the same CDR3. This chain links TRBV7-2 with TRBJ2-5; D unclear. Trimming took off 1 base at V and 4 bases at J, with 7 bases between the two ends. In germline, CDR1 is SGHTA, CDR2 FQGNSA. This CDR3 has 13 residues. The CDR3 DNA is TGTGCCAGCAGCTTAGGCCCGGGAGAGACCCAGTACTTC. Protein sequence: CASSLGPGETQYF.

The chain combines TRBV5-1 with TRBJ1-1, with unresolved D. V gave up 0 bases and J gave up 2 bases, with 11 bases separating them. In germline, CDR1 is SGHRS, CDR2 YFSETQ. The CDR3 has 15 amino acids. CDR3 sequence reads: CASSLVPGPNTEAFF. The CDR3 DNA is TGCGCCAGCAGCTTGGTCCCAGGACCCAACACTGAAGCTTTCTTT.

The chain recombines TRBV28 with TRBJ2-7; either TRBD1 or TRBD2 may supply D (5 bases each). The V gene lost 5 bases and the J gene lost 5 bases, with 19 bases spanning the gap. Looked up from germline, CDR1 is MDHEN and CDR2 is SYDVKM. This CDR3 spans 15 amino acids. This CDR3 reads CASSGRDPTAHEQYF. CDR3 sequence (DNA): TGTGCCAGCAGTGGAAGGGACCCTACAGCCCACGAGCAGTACTTC.

V usage is TRBV21-1 and J usage is TRBJ1-1; no check of the table's D call, TRBD1, against the DNA was made. TRBV21-1 counts as a pseudogene. CDR3 length: 16 amino acids. The CDR3 DNA reads TGTGCCAGCAGCAAAGATCCGACAGGGGATGACACTGAAGCTTTCTTT. Translation gives CASSKDPTGDDTEAFF.

The chain is built from TRBV11-3 and TRBJ1-4, with D possibly matching TRBD1 (6 bases). The CDR3 loop spans 15 amino acids. V dropped 5 bases and J dropped 0 bases, with 10 bases sitting between them. Germline CDR1 is SGHNT and CDR2 is YENEEA. DNA for the CDR3: TGTGCCAGCAGCCTCCGACAGGCAACTAATGAAAAACTGTTTTTT. Translation gives CASSLRQATNEKLFF.

This chain links TRBV10-3 with TRBJ2-7; D is perhaps TRBD2 (5 bases). The CDR3 has 14 amino acids. In germline, CDR1 is ENHRY, CDR2 SYGVKD. Trimming pared 3 bases from V and 4 bases from J, leaving 13 bases between. CDR3 loop: CAISDPPPGYEQYF. CDR3 coding DNA: TGTGCCATCAGTGACCCTCCCCCGGGGTACGAGCAGTACTTC.

This chain connects TRBV7-3 to TRBJ2-1; the D gene is possibly TRBD2 (6 bases). The CDR3 loop spans 14 amino acids. CDR1 SGHTA and CDR2 FQGTGA come from the germline V gene. The V end was cut by 0 bases, the J end by 5 bases, with 8 bases between. CDR3 nucleotide sequence: TGTGCCAGCAGCTTAACGGGACTGAACAATGAGCAGTTCTTC. Its protein is CASSLTGLNNEQFF.